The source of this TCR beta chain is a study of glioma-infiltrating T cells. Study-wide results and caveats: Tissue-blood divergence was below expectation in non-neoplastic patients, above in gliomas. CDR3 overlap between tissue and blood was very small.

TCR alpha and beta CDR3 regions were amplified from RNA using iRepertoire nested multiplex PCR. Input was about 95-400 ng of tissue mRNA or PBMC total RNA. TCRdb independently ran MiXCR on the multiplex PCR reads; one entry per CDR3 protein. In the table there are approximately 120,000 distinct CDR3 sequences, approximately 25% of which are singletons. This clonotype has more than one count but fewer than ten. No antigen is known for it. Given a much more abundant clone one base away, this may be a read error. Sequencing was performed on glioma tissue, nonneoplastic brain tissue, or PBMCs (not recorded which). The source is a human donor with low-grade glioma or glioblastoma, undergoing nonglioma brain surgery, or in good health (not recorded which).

CDR3 sequence (DNA): TGTGCCACCAGGAGGGGCAGATTCACCGGGGAGCTGTTTTTT. Translated, it gives CATRRGRFTGELFF. The rearrangement links TRBV24-1 to TRBJ2-2, with D perhaps assigned TRBD1 or TRBD2 (5 bases each). CDR3 length equals 14 residues. Trimming shortened V by 7 bases and J by 4 bases, and 12 bases separated the two germline ends. CDR1 is KGHDR and CDR2 is SFDVKD in the germline V gene.